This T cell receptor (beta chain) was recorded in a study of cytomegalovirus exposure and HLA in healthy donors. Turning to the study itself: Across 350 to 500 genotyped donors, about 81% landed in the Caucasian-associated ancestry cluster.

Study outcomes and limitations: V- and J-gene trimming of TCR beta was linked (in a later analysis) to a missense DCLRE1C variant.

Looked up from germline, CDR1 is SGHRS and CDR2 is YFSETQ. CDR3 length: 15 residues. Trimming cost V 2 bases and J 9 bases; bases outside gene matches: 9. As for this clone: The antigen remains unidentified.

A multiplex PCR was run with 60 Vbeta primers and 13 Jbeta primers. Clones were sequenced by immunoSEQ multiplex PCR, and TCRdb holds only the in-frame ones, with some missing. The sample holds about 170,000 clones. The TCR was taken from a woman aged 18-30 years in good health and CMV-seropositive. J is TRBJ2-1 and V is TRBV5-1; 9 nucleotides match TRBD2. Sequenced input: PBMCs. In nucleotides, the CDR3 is TGCGCCAGCAGCTTCGAAGCGGGAGGTGGGGTTGAGCAGTTCTTC. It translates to CASSFEAGGGVEQFF.